This entry lists 14 T cell receptor beta chains sequenced from one sample in a study of PD-1 blockade in mismatch repair-deficient tumors (dated 2017 in TCRdb). The library was obtained by the immunoSEQ multiplex PCR assay. Here the immuneACCESS table is served through TCRdb, limited to in-frame sequences with V and J called. Missing clones are a known gap in these copies; in checked studies unresolved V genes cover under half, and the rest lacks a known reason. The sample includes approximately 130,000 clones, with 70% to 90% observed a single time. The biggest ten clones account for approximately 13% of the sample. The source material was peripheral blood, sampled 44 weeks after starting pembrolizumab. Source of these receptors: an adult with mismatch repair-deficient cancer.

This sequence joins TRBV2 and TRBJ1-1, with D unclear. This CDR3 has 13 amino acids. V gave up 8 bases and J gave up 1 base, with 11 bases separating them. CDR1 and CDR2 from the germline V gene are SNHLY and FYNNEI. The CDR3 reads CASVREGNTEAFF. The DNA of the CDR3 is TGTGCCAGCGTGAGGGAAGGGAACACTGAAGCTTTCTTT.

This chain uses TRBV19 with TRBJ1-1; no firm D call. V lost 1 base and J 1 base, leaving 4 bases between the germline ends. The CDR3 runs 13 residues. In germline, CDR1 is LNHDA, CDR2 SQIVND (reference sequence). The CDR3: CASSIGENTEAFF. CDR3 DNA sequence: TGTGCCAGTAGTATAGGAGAGAACACTGAAGCTTTCTTT.

The chain carries TRBV6-5 and TRBJ2-1; 10 positions agree with TRBD1. CDR3 length: 12 amino acids. In germline, CDR1 is MNHEY, CDR2 SVGAGI. With 8 bases clipped from V and 9 bases from J, the junction kept 4 bases outside the gene matches. The DNA of the CDR3 is TGTGCCAGCCAGACAGGGGGCTCTGAGCAGTTCTTC. As protein: CASQTGGSEQFF.

This clone was recorded only once. The chain uses TRBV21-1 and TRBJ1-5. TRBV21-1 is a documented pseudogene. CDR3 length: 19 amino acids. The CDR3 DNA reads as TGTGCCAGCAGCAAAGCCCTTCTCTGCGGGAGGAATAGCAATCAGCCCCAGCATTTT. Amino acid sequence: CASSKALLCGRNSNQPQHF.

CDR3 protein: CASRGPGLNYEQYF. DNA of the CDR3: TGTGCCAGCCGGGGGCCGGGGCTTAACTACGAGCAGTACTTC. The genes are TRBV27 and TRBJ2-7; D is perhaps TRBD1 or TRBD2 (6 bases each). V was clipped by 8 bases and J by 3 bases, with 17 bases between them. The CDR3 sequence is 14 residues long. From germline, CDR1 is MNHEY and CDR2 SMNVEV (reference sequence).

The J gene is TRBJ2-5, the V gene TRBV5-1; D uncertain. Germline CDR1 is SGHRS and CDR2 is YFSETQ. CDR3 length: 16 residues. V dropped 0 bases and J dropped 2 bases, with 14 bases sitting between them. CDR3 bases: TGCGCCAGCAGCTTGGAGTCCCAAGTGCCGCAAGAGACCCAGTACTTC. Residues: CASSLESQVPQETQYF.

The chain carries TRBV6-1 and TRBJ2-7; D perhaps matches TRBD2 (5 bases). Trimming left V 8 bases short and J 7 bases short, with 18 bases between. The V gene's germline CDR1 is MNHNS and CDR2 SASEGT. The length of the CDR3 is 13 residues. CDR3 sequence: CASSQDWWSEQYF. The CDR3 coding sequence is TGTGCCAGCTCCCAGGACTGGTGGTCGGAGCAGTACTTC.

This chain connects TRBV19 to TRBJ1-5; the D gene is possibly TRBD1 (6 bases). This CDR3 contains 15 residues. Looked up from germline, CDR1 is LNHDA and CDR2 is SQIVND (reference sequence). Trimming took off 0 bases at V and 6 bases at J, with 12 bases between the two ends. The CDR3 DNA reads as TGTGCCAGTAGTATAGATCCGGGGGCCCTTCAGCCCCAGCATTTT. Protein product: CASSIDPGALQPQHF.

The CDR3 region is CSVEDPTGGTYEQYF. CDR3 bases: TGCAGCGTTGAAGATCCGACAGGGGGCACCTACGAGCAGTACTTC. The gene calls are TRBV29-1 and TRBJ2-7; 10 bases fit TRBD1. CDR1 is SQVTM and CDR2 is ANQGSEA in the germline V gene. This CDR3 is 15 amino acids long. V shed 0 bases and J 2 bases; nucleotides not matched to a gene: 4.

This clone was counted a few times. The rearrangement joins TRBV6-5 to TRBJ2-5, with D uncertain. V lost 7 bases and J lost 2, with 5 bases in between. The CDR3 is 11 amino acids. The germline V gene encodes CDR1 MNHEY and CDR2 SVGAGI. The CDR3 coding sequence is TGTGCCAGCACCTCTCAAGAGACCCAGTACTTC. This sequence encodes CASTSQETQYF.

The rearrangement joins TRBV11-1 to TRBJ2-3; 7 positions match TRBD1. The CDR3 is made up of 15 amino acids. V was clipped by 4 bases and J by 2 bases; unmatched bases: 6. Germline lookup yields CDR1 SGHAT and CDR2 FQDESV (reference sequence). The CDR3 DNA reads TGTGCCAGCAGCTGGACAGGTGGGGACACAGATACGCAGTATTTT. Amino acids: CASSWTGGDTDTQYF.

The rearrangement joins TRBV5-6 to TRBJ2-7; TRBD2 might be the D (7 bases). This CDR3 region has 15 residues. In germline, CDR1 is SGHDT, CDR2 YYEEEE. Trimming took off 4 bases at V and 0 bases at J, with 14 bases between the two ends. Here the CDR3 reads CASSGPGGFSYEQYF. CDR3 bases: TGTGCCAGCAGCGGCCCGGGGGGCTTCTCCTACGAGCAGTACTTC.

The rearrangement uses TRBV11-2 and TRBJ2-5, with D possibly matching TRBD2 (6 bases). CDR1 is SGHAT and CDR2 is FQNNGV in the germline V gene. The CDR3 runs to 14 residues. The V end was cut by 5 bases, the J end by 1 base, with 11 bases between. The CDR3 DNA reads as TGTGCCAGCAGCGCGCGGGACGTCCAAGAGACCCAGTACTTC. It specifies CASSARDVQETQYF.

The chain uses TRBV5-5 and TRBJ2-7; D gene ambiguous. The length of the CDR3 is 12 residues. CDR1 and CDR2 (germline): SGHKS, YYEKEE (reference sequence). Trimming took 0 bases from V and 6 from J, leaving 7 bases between them. The chain's CDR3 is CASSLGPSEQYF. Written as DNA, the CDR3 is TGTGCCAGCAGCTTGGGTCCTTCCGAGCAGTACTTC.